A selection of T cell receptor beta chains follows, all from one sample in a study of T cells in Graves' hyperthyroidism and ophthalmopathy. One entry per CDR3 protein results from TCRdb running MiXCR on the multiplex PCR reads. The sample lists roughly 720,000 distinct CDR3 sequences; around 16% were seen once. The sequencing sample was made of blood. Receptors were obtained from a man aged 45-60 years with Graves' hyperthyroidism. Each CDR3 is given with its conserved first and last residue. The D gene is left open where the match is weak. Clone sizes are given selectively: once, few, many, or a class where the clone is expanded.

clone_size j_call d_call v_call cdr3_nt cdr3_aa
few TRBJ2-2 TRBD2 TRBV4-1 TGCGCCAGCAGCCACATTAGCGGGAGGGCCGGGGAGCTGTTTTTT CASSHISGRAGELFF
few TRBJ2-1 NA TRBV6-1 TGTGCCACCTCGGGATTTTCCAATGAGCAGTTCTTC CATSGFSNEQFF
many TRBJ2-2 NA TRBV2 TGTGCCAGCAGGGATCGGACACCGAACACCGGGGAGCTGTTTTTT CASRDRTPNTGELFF
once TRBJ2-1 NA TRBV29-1 TGCAGCGTTGAACGACAGAAAACACGCAATGAGCAGTTCTTC CSVERQKTRNEQFF
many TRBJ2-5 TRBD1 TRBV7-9 TGTGCCAGCAGGACAGGGGGAGCTGAGACCCAGTACTTC CASRTGGAETQYF
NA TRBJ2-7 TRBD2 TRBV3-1 TGTGCCAGCAGCCAAGAGGGACTAGCGGTCTCCTACGAGCAGTACTTC CASSQEGLAVSYEQYF
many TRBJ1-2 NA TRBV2 TGTGCAGCTCAGGGAATCTATCCTGGCTACACCTTC CAAQGIYPGYTF
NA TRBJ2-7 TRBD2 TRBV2 TGTGCCAGCAGTCTGGGGACTAGCGTAACCTACGAGCAGTACTTC CASSLGTSVTYEQYF
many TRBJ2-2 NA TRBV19 TGTGCCAGTCGTACCGGGACCCTACGTTTCGCCGGGGAGCTGTTTTTT CASRTGTLRFAGELFF
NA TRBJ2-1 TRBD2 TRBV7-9 TGTGCCAGCAGCTTACTCCGTTTGGCTAGCGGGAGAAACAATGAGCAGTTCTTC CASSLLRLASGRNNEQFF
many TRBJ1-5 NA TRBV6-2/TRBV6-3 TGTGCCAGCAGTTACTCGAGGAGGACAGCATGGGGCAATCAGCCCCAGCATTTT CASSYSRRTAWGNQPQHF
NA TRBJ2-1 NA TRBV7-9 TGTGCCAGCAGCTCCGGGAGTCCCTCCTACAATGAGCAGTTCTTC CASSSGSPSYNEQFF
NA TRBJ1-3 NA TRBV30 TGTGCCTGGAAGGAGGGCTTCTCTGGAAACACCATATATTTT CAWKEGFSGNTIYF
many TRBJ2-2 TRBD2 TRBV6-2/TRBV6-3 TGTGCCAGCAGGACAGGTGGTAGCGGGAGATCCGGGGAGCTGTTTTTT CASRTGGSGRSGELFF
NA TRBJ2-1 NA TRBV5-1 TGCGCCAGCAGCCTTAGGCTGGAAGGAGGGAGTGAGCAGTTCTTC CASSLRLEGGSEQFF
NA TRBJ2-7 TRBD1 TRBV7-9 TGTGCCAGCAGCCCCACAGGGGCAACCTACGAGCAGTACTTC CASSPTGATYEQYF
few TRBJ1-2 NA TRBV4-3 TGCGCCAGCAGCCAAGGTCAAACGAACTATGGCTACACCTTC CASSQGQTNYGYTF
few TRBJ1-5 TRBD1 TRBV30 TGTGCCTGGAGTGCCATACGTCCCGGGACAGGGTTGCCCCAGCATTTT CAWSAIRPGTGLPQHF
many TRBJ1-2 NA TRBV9 TGTGCCAGCAGCGACCCGAGGACAGCGAACTATGGCTACACCTTC CASSDPRTANYGYTF
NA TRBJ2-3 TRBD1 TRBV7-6 TGTGCCAGCAGCTTACGGACAGGGTCTAGCACAGATACGCAGTATTTT CASSLRTGSSTDTQYF
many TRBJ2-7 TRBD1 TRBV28 TGTGCCAGCAGATGGGACAGGGGGGACGAGCAGTACTTC CASRWDRGDEQYF
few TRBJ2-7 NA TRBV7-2 TGTGCCAGCAGTATCGGGACACCTCGATACGAGCAGTACTTC CASSIGTPRYEQYF
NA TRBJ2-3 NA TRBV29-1 TGCAGCGTTCCGGGGGACATTACAGATACGCAGTATTTT CSVPGDITDTQYF
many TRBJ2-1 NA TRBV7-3 TGTGCCAGCAGCCGGTATCCCGGGGCAGCTCGGTTCTTC CASSRYPGAARFF
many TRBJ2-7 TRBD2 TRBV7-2 TGTGCCAGCAGCTTAGCACCCGGACTAGCGGGAGTCGAGCAGTACTTC CASSLAPGLAGVEQYF
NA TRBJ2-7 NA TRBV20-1 TGCAGTGCTAGAGATGGCGGGTTCTACGAGCAGTACTTC CSARDGGFYEQYF
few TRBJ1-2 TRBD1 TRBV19 TGTGCCAGTAGTAGGTGGGACAGCCTGAGGACCTCCTATGGCTACACCTTC CASSRWDSLRTSYGYTF
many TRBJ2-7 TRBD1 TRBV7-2 TGTGCCAGCAGCTTATGGCGGGACAGGGGGCTCCCCGAGCAGTACTTC CASSLWRDRGLPEQYF
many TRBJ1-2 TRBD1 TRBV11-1 TGTGCCAGCAGCTTAGCTCCAGGGGGCTCCTATGGCTACACCTTC CASSLAPGGSYGYTF
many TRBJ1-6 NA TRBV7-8 TGTGCCAGCACCCAGGAAAGCTCCTATAATTCACCCCTCCACTTT CASTQESSYNSPLHF
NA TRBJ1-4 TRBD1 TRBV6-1 TGTGCCAGCAGGGAGAGGGACAGGGGAGAAAAACTGTTTTTT CASRERDRGEKLFF
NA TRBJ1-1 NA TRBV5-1 TGCGCCAGCAGCTTGGAAGGTCCCGACCGTGGGAACACTGAAGCTTTCTTT CASSLEGPDRGNTEAFF
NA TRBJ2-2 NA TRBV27 TGTGCCAGCAGTTTAGGGGCCCCAACCGGGGAGCTGTTTTTT CASSLGAPTGELFF
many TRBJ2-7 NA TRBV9 TGTGCCAGCAGCGTAGGACTGACAGACTTGCTCTCCTACGAGCAGTACTTC CASSVGLTDLLSYEQYF
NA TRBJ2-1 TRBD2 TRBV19 TGTGCCAGTAGTAACGGGATCGGGGGGATTGGCAATGAGCAGTTCTTC CASSNGIGGIGNEQFF
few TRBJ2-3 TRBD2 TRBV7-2 TGTGCCAGCAGCCAGACTAGCGGGGAGGGAGATACGCAGTATTTT CASSQTSGEGDTQYF
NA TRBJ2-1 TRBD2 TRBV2 TGTGCCAGCAGACCCGGGACTAGCGGCGGGAATGAGCAGTTCTTC CASRPGTSGGNEQFF
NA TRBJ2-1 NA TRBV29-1 TGCAGCCTGACCGGGGCTACATACTACAATGAGCAGTTCTTC CSLTGATYYNEQFF
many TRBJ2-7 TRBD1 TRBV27 TGTGCCAGCAGTCCGTCCTTACAGGGGCGGGAGCAGTACTTC CASSPSLQGREQYF
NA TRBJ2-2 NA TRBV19 TGTGCCAGTAGTCCTTCATGGACCGGGGAGCTGTTTTTT CASSPSWTGELFF
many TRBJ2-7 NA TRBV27 TGTGCCAGCAGTTTATATCCAGAGTCCTACGAGCAGTACTTC CASSLYPESYEQYF
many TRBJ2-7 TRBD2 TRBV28 TGTGCCAGCAGTCCCTTTGTGGGAGGGCAGGAGGAGCAGTACTTC CASSPFVGGQEEQYF
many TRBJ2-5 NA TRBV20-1 TGCAGTGCTCGACCGCCAGGCTCACCTCAAGAGACCCAGTACTTC CSARPPGSPQETQYF
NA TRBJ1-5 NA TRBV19 TGTGCCAGTAGTCTGCCAGGGAGAAATCAGCCCCAGCATTTT CASSLPGRNQPQHF
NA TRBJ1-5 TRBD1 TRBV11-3 TGTGCCAGCAGCTTTGCAGGGGGCTTGGAGCCCCAGCATTTT CASSFAGGLEPQHF
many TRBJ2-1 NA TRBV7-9 TGTGCCAGCAGCTTGGGTTCTGGGAGCAATGAGCAGTTCTTC CASSLGSGSNEQFF
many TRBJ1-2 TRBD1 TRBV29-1 TGCAGCGTAAGGGGACAGGACTATGGCTACACCTTC CSVRGQDYGYTF
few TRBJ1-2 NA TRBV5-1 TGCGCCAGCAGCTGGGAGTCAACCTATGGCTACACCTTC CASSWESTYGYTF
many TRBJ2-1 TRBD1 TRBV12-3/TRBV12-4 TGTGCCAGCAGTCTCCGGGACAGGATGCTCGCGGAGCAATCCTACAATGAGCAGTTCTTC CASSLRDRMLAEQSYNEQFF
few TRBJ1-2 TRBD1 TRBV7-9 TGTGCCAGCAGCTTAGGAACCGGGACAGGGTTTTTCTACACCTTC CASSLGTGTGFFYTF
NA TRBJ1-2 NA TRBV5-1 TGCGCCAGCAGCTTGGGTTCTTTTAACGATGGCTACACCTTC CASSLGSFNDGYTF
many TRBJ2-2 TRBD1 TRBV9 TGTGCCAGCAGCCCGAGGACAGGCGCGAACACCGGGGAGCTGTTTTTT CASSPRTGANTGELFF
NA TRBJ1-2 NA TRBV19 TGTGCCAGTAGTATTCCGGGGTTAGATGGCTACACCTTC CASSIPGLDGYTF
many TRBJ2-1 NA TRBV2 TGTGCCAGCAGTTGGAGATATGAGCAGTTCTTC CASSWRYEQFF
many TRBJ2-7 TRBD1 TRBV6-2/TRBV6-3 TGTGCCAGCAGTTACTCACAGGGGGACGAGCAGTACTTC CASSYSQGDEQYF
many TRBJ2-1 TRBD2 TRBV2 TGTGCCAGCCATCCCGGGGGGAAGTACAATGAGCAGTTCTTC CASHPGGKYNEQFF
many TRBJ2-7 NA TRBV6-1 TGTGCCAGCAGCGACTTACGAGGCAGGTACTACGAGCAGTACTTC CASSDLRGRYYEQYF